This passage covers 31 T cell receptor beta chains from one sample sequenced in a study of T cells in Graves' hyperthyroidism and ophthalmopathy (dated by TCRdb to the late 2010s). Library preparation used multiplex PCR. The sample was run on an Illumina HiSeq 2000. The TCR beta CDR3 regions were amplified from the RNA transcripts. A first-round RT-PCR of the TCR CDR3 used the HTBI primer set with the Qiagen OneStep RT-PCR kit. TCRdb trimmed public reads at Q25 via fastp, called clones via MiXCR and kept in-frame beta chains. For every CDR3 protein sequence, its rows merge into one entry that carries the most common genes and DNA. The sample yields more than 300,000 distinct CDR3 sequences; roughly 15% were counted once. Around a fifth of the sample lies in the top ten. The sample was blood. The receptors were sampled from a woman aged 30 to 39 with Graves' ophthalmopathy.

Ten or more counts support this clonotype. This chain uses TRBV7-8 with TRBJ2-3; D not certain. CDR1 SGHVS and CDR2 FQNEAQ come from the germline V gene. This CDR3 has 16 residues. V was pared by 2 bases and J by 1 base, with 13 bases between. CDR3 nucleotides: TGTGCCAGCAGCTTATTCCAGAATACCCGCACAGATACGCAGTATTTT. This codes for CASSLFQNTRTDTQYF.

This clonotype has a single count. The chain joins TRBV19 to TRBJ2-3; D remains ambiguous. The CDR3 spans 14 residues. V lost 8 bases and J lost 1, with 13 bases in between. CDR1 and CDR2 from the germline V gene are LNHDA and SQIVND (reference sequence). The CDR3 region has the DNA TGTGCCAGTGCCAATGGGTTAGGCACAGATACGCAGTATTTT. Translating gives CASANGLGTDTQYF.

Worth noting for this clonotype: At one of its ends the junction is not consistent with the germline gene, which may arise from a read error. The chain joins TRBV6-1 to TRBJ2-3; 7 bases align to TRBD2. The CDR3 loop spans 14 amino acids. Germline V gene sequence: CDR1 MNHNS, CDR2 SASEGT. The CDR3 here is CACSLGGSTDTQYF. CDR3 nucleotide sequence: TGTGCCTGCAGCCTCGGGGGGTCTACAGATACGCAGTATTTT.

This chain joins TRBV6-1 and TRBJ1-2, with a weak D call TRBD1 (6 bases). The CDR3 covers 14 residues. Trimming removed 3 bases from V and 4 bases from J, with 12 bases in between. CDR1 and CDR2 (germline): MNHNS, SASEGT. CDR3 DNA: TGTGCCAGCAGTGAGGGGGCCTTAAGCTATGGCTACACCTTC. This codes for CASSEGALSYGYTF.

J is TRBJ2-1 and V is TRBV5-4, with D hard to call. The V and J ends lost 0 bases and 5 bases respectively, with 6 bases between them. The CDR3 has 13 residues. Germline V gene lookup returns CDR1 SGHNT and CDR2 YYREEE (reference sequence). The CDR3 loop is CASSLGTDNEQFF. The DNA for the CDR3 is TGTGCCAGCAGCTTGGGGACGGACAATGAGCAGTTCTTC.

In its sample, this clonotype was seen many times. The chain recombines TRBV28 with TRBJ2-7; 9 nucleotides line up with TRBD2. The CDR3 runs to 14 residues. V was clipped by 6 bases and J by 5 bases; unmatched bases: 8. The germline V gene has CDR1 MDHEN and CDR2 SYDVKM. The CDR3 DNA sequence: TGTGCCAGCAGCCGAACTAGCGGGTATCACGAGCAGTACTTC. Amino acid sequence: CASSRTSGYHEQYF.

This clonotype appeared many times. This may come from a read error, since a much larger clone is one base off. This rearrangement joins TRBV11-2 to TRBJ2-5; 7 bases fit TRBD2. Germline trimming cut 5 bases from V and 5 bases from J; bases unmatched to any gene: 8. The CDR3 is made up of 14 amino acids. CDR1 and CDR2 from the germline V gene are SGHAT and FQNNGV. The CDR3 nucleotides read TGTGCCAGCAGCCAAGAACTAGCGTCGGAGACCCAGTACTTC. Translation: CASSQELASETQYF. Complete variable domain (other parts from reference TRBV11-2 and TRBJ2-5): EAGVAQSPRYKIIEKRQSVAFWCNPISGHATLYWYQQILGQGPKLLIQFQNNGVVDDSQLPKDRFSAERLKGVDSTLKIQPAKLEDSAVYLCASSQELASETQYFGPGTRLLVL.

This clonotype was counted between two and nine times. This clone may be a read error of a much larger clone one base away. J is TRBJ2-5 and V is TRBV30; D is undetermined. CDR3 length: 13 amino acids. Germline V gene lookup returns CDR1 GTSNPN and CDR2 SVGIG (reference sequence). V shed 0 bases and J shed 1 base, with 6 bases lying between them. CDR3 in DNA: TGTGCCTGGAGTGTAGGTGGCCAAGAGACCCAGTACTTC. It yields the protein CAWSVGGQETQYF.

The rearrangement uses TRBV13 and TRBJ2-3; D may correspond to TRBD1 or TRBD2 (6 bases each). The CDR3 is 14 amino acids. V gave up 5 bases and J gave up 5 bases, with 14 bases separating them. Germline V gene data show CDR1 as PRHDT and CDR2 as FYEKMQ (reference sequence). The CDR3 coding sequence is TGTGCCAGCAGCAAGGGGGGAATAAAAGATACGCAGTATTTT. It codes for CASSKGGIKDTQYF.

This clonotype was recorded many times. The V call is TRBV11-1, the J call TRBJ2-7, with D perhaps given as TRBD1 or TRBD2 (6 bases each). The length of the CDR3 is 16 residues. Deletions cut 6 bases from V and 5 bases from J, with 23 bases between. Germline assignment: CDR1 SGHAT and CDR2 FQDESV (reference sequence). DNA for the CDR3: TGTGCCAGCAGTTCGCACGGGGGCGTGATTACAGACGAGCAGTACTTC. It encodes CASSSHGGVITDEQYF.

This clonotype was detected many times. The rearrangement joins TRBV7-2 to TRBJ2-2, with D perhaps given as TRBD1 or TRBD2 (6 bases each). The germline gives CDR1 SGHTA, CDR2 FQGNSA. The CDR3 covers 14 residues. V dropped 7 bases and J dropped 6 bases, with 15 bases sitting between them. CDR3 coding DNA: TGTGCCAGCACAAGGGGGGCAGATTCCGGGGAGCTGTTTTTT. Its translation: CASTRGADSGELFF.

This clonotype was counted many times. This chain connects TRBV27 to TRBJ2-3; the D gene is possibly TRBD1 (5 bases). CDR1 and CDR2 (germline): MNHEY, SMNVEV (reference sequence). Trimming took 8 bases from V and 5 from J, leaving 11 bases between them. The CDR3 extends over 12 amino acids. CDR3 in amino acids: CASWGRGDTQYF. The DNA of the CDR3 is TGTGCCAGCTGGGGAAGGGGAGATACGCAGTATTTT.

The J gene is TRBJ2-7, the V gene TRBV29-1, with D perhaps TRBD1 (6 bases). This CDR3 region has 14 residues. Germline CDR1 is SQVTM and CDR2 is ANQGSEA. V lost 6 bases and J lost 2, with 17 bases in between. The CDR3 region has the DNA TGCAGCGTGTATCTGGACAGCCGACCCTACGAGCAGTACTTC. The encoded protein is CSVYLDSRPYEQYF.

This clonotype has ten or more counts. The chain's CDR3 is CASSEAPGQGGNTIYF. The CDR3 DNA is TGTGCCAGCAGTGAAGCCCCGGGACAGGGTGGAAACACCATATATTTT. The chain combines TRBV6-1 with TRBJ1-3; 9 nucleotides agree with TRBD1. Trimming took 0 bases from V and 3 from J; bases not matched to a gene: 3. The germline V gene has CDR1 MNHNS and CDR2 SASEGT. The CDR3 runs 16 residues.

This clonotype was picked up many times. The rearrangement joins TRBV11-3 to TRBJ1-1; 8 bases align to TRBD1. CDR3 length: 15 residues. Germline V gene data show CDR1 as SGHNT and CDR2 as YENEEA. The junction had 5 bases not matched to a gene; V was cut back by 3 bases and J by 2 bases. In DNA, the CDR3 is TGTGCCAGCAGCTTTACAGGGGGAAGTAACACTGAAGCTTTCTTT. It yields the protein CASSFTGGSNTEAFF. The entire variable domain, with the rest obtained from reference TRBV11-3 and TRBJ1-1, is as follows: EAGVVQSPRYKIIEKKQPVAFWCNPISGHNTLYWYLQNLGQGPELLIRYENEEAVDDSQLPKDRFSAERLKGVDSTLKIQPAELGDSAVYLCASSFTGGSNTEAFFGQGTRLTVV.

This clonotype was counted a few times. This rearrangement joins TRBV11-3 to TRBJ1-4; the D gene is possibly TRBD1 (6 bases). The V gene's germline CDR1 is SGHNT and CDR2 YENEEA. The CDR3 has 15 amino acids. V lost 5 bases and J 5 bases, leaving 15 bases between the germline ends. Written as DNA, the CDR3 is TGTGCCAGCAGCCTCGGAAACAGGGACAATGAAAAACTGTTTTTT. It codes for CASSLGNRDNEKLFF.

This clonotype was counted at least ten times. The chain links TRBV7-8 to TRBJ1-4; no firm D call. CDR1 and CDR2 (germline): SGHVS, FQNEAQ. The CDR3 runs to 18 residues. The V and J ends lost 3 bases and 0 bases respectively, with 17 bases between them. CDR3 loop: CASSFTGPQRATNEKLFF. CDR3 coding DNA: TGTGCCAGCAGCTTTACGGGTCCTCAGAGGGCAACTAATGAAAAACTGTTTTTT.

This clonotype was seen repeatedly, ten times or more. V and J are TRBV5-1 and TRBJ1-5; a weak D match, TRBD1 (5 bases). The CDR3 runs 16 residues. V was trimmed by 0 bases and J by 2 bases, leaving 12 bases between them. Germline CDR1 and CDR2: SGHRS and YFSETQ. This CDR3 reads CASSLGPRDGNQPQHF. As DNA, the CDR3 is TGCGCCAGCAGCTTGGGTCCCAGGGATGGCAATCAGCCCCAGCATTTT.

This clonotype was observed many times. V is TRBV24-1 and J is TRBJ2-1, with 14 bases identical to TRBD2. After removal of 4 bases from V and 0 bases from J, the junction contained 10 bases not matched to a gene. From germline, CDR1 is KGHDR and CDR2 SFDVKD. This CDR3 is built from 20 residues. The CDR3 DNA follows: TGTGCCACCAGTGACCCCTCGACTAGCGGGGGGGAAAGCTCCTACAATGAGCAGTTCTTC. This translates into CATSDPSTSGGESSYNEQFF.

This clonotype has only a few counts. This chain links TRBV7-2 with TRBJ2-5; 12 positions agree with TRBD2. This CDR3 is 18 amino acids long. From germline, CDR1 is SGHTA and CDR2 FQGNSA. V lost 1 base, J lost 4 bases, and 10 bases stayed unmatched. The CDR3 sequence: CASSLVYPSGGAGETQYF. DNA for the CDR3: TGTGCCAGCAGCTTAGTCTATCCTAGCGGGGGGGCAGGAGAGACCCAGTACTTC.

This clonotype was counted a few times. The chain couples TRBV5-6 to TRBJ2-1; the match to TRBD1 covers 9 bases. Germline-derived CDR1 and CDR2 are SGHDT and YYEEEE. The CDR3 is 18 amino acids. Germline trimming cut 0 bases from V and 3 bases from J; bases unmatched to any gene: 10. DNA for the CDR3: TGTGCCAGCAGCTTGGGCCAAACAGGGGGCATTGTCTACAATGAGCAGTTCTTC. Amino acid sequence: CASSLGQTGGIVYNEQFF.

Ten or more counts support this clonotype. This chain joins TRBV3-1 and TRBJ2-7, with D hard to call. V was shortened by 1 base and J by 0 bases, with 13 bases between the two germline ends. The CDR3 is 16 residues long. The germline CDR1 and CDR2 sequences are LGHDT and YNNKEL (reference sequence). The CDR3 coding sequence is TGTGCCAGCAGCCAAGCGGCTTTTCAGGTCTCCTACGAGCAGTACTTC. Protein product: CASSQAAFQVSYEQYF.

This clonotype was observed a handful of times. V is TRBV6-2 or TRBV6-3 and J is TRBJ2-1; D is perhaps TRBD2 (6 bases). CDR3 length: 14 residues. Germline CDR1 MNHEY, CDR2 SVGEGT. Trimming cost V 6 bases and J 5 bases, with 14 bases left between them. This chain's CDR3 is CASRVGGNNNEQFF. In DNA form, the CDR3 reads TGTGCCAGCAGAGTAGGCGGGAACAACAATGAGCAGTTCTTC.

Many counts were recorded for this clonotype. V gene TRBV14 combines with J gene TRBJ2-6; no firm D call. The germline V gene encodes CDR1 SGHDN and CDR2 FVKESK. V was shortened by 4 bases and J by 0 bases, with 19 bases between the two germline ends. The CDR3 sequence is 19 residues long. The CDR3 is CASSLSIQQVASGANVLTF. CDR3 DNA sequence: TGTGCCAGCAGCCTTTCTATCCAGCAGGTGGCCTCTGGGGCCAACGTCCTGACTTTC.

The sample holds a few counts of this clonotype. The V and J genes are TRBV30 and TRBJ2-2, with 12 bases that match TRBD2. Germline CDR1 and CDR2: GTSNPN and SVGIG (reference sequence). This CDR3 region has 17 residues. Trimming cost V 3 bases and J 6 bases; bases outside gene matches: 11. This CDR3 reads CAWRKLAGGHWSGELFF. The CDR3 nucleotides read TGTGCCTGGAGAAAACTAGCGGGGGGTCATTGGTCCGGGGAGCTGTTTTTT.

At least ten counts were recorded for this clonotype. The rearrangement uses TRBV7-2 and TRBJ2-7; TRBD2 matches at 10 bases. The CDR3 length is 17 residues. Germline trimming cut 4 bases from V and 5 bases from J; bases unmatched to any gene: 14. Germline V CDR1 and CDR2: SGHTA, FQGNSA. CDR3 in amino acids: CASSSVISSGGADEQYF. CDR3 in DNA: TGTGCCAGCAGCTCCGTGATTTCAAGCGGGGGGGCCGACGAGCAGTACTTC.

This clonotype has ten or more counts. The rearrangement uses TRBV20-1 and TRBJ1-1; TRBD1 matches 8 bases. The CDR3 has 19 residues. With 2 bases clipped from V and 0 bases from J, the junction kept 17 bases outside the gene matches. Germline V CDR1 and CDR2: DFQATT, SNEGSKA (reference sequence). The CDR3 loop is CSARMGQRGTGYLNTEAFF. The CDR3 DNA is TGCAGTGCTAGAATGGGTCAACGGGGGACAGGCTATTTGAACACTGAAGCTTTCTTT.

This clonotype appeared many times. The rearrangement uses TRBV28 and TRBJ1-3; D ambiguous. Germline CDR1 and CDR2: MDHEN and SYDVKM. The V gene lost 3 bases and the J gene lost 6 bases, with 12 bases spanning the gap. The CDR3 length is 14 residues. CDR3 residues: CASSLDGPINTIYF. CDR3 DNA sequence: TGTGCCAGCAGTTTGGACGGACCCATAAACACCATATATTTT.

V usage is TRBV19 and J usage is TRBJ1-5, with 9 bases fitting TRBD1. The trim removed 7 bases at V and 1 base at J, leaving 11 bases unmatched. Germline assignment: CDR1 LNHDA and CDR2 SQIVND (reference sequence). This CDR3 has 17 residues. CDR3 in DNA: TGTGCCAGTACATCTCTGAGGACAGGGGAGAGCAATCAGCCCCAGCATTTT. Its translation: CASTSLRTGESNQPQHF.

This clonotype was detected ten times or more. The V and J genes are TRBV6-1 and TRBJ2-7; no clear D gene. The CDR3 consists of 15 residues. Germline V lookup: CDR1 MNHNS, CDR2 SASEGT. Trimming removed 2 bases at V and 0 bases at J, with 11 bases between. CDR3 sequence (DNA): TGTGCCAGCAGTGAATGGCCCAGGAGCTCCTACGAGCAGTACTTC. Translation: CASSEWPRSSYEQYF.

This clonotype was seen ten or more times. The rearrangement uses TRBV2 and TRBJ1-1; no firm D call. The germline V gene encodes CDR1 SNHLY and CDR2 FYNNEI. The CDR3 loop spans 12 amino acids. V was shortened by 2 bases and J by 2 bases, with 3 bases between the two germline ends. In nucleotides, the CDR3 is TGTGCCAGCAGTGAATCAAACACTGAAGCTTTCTTT. It encodes CASSESNTEAFF.